One and the same sample provided the 27 T cell receptor beta chains below, sequenced in a study of technical replicates of blood from several donors. TCRdb's copy holds only in-frame clones and misses some; the assay was immunoSEQ multiplex PCR. The sample has 14,000 or so clones, 80% to 85% seen once. Sample: PBMCs. The source of these receptors is a human donor in good health.

The table lists this clone with a few counts. The CDR3 loop reads CASSYSGQLQPQHF. The CDR3 bases are TGTGCCAGCAGTTACTCAGGACAACTTCAGCCCCAGCATTTT. The chain employs TRBV6-5 and TRBJ1-5, with a tentative D call TRBD1 (5 bases). The CDR3 runs 14 residues. The germline V gene encodes CDR1 MNHEY and CDR2 SVGAGI. V was shortened by 0 bases and J by 6 bases, with 9 bases between the two germline ends.

This clone was observed once. The chain combines TRBV29-1 with TRBJ1-2; 7 positions match TRBD1. The J segment lost 4 bases and the V segment lost 6 bases, leaving 2 bases of the junction unmatched. Per germline, CDR1 SQVTM and CDR2 ANQGSEA. The CDR3 contains 11 residues. The CDR3 protein is CSVGQSYGYTF. CDR3 coding DNA: TGCAGCGTGGGACAGAGCTATGGCTACACCTTC.

The chain uses TRBV7-9 and TRBJ1-2; D gene ambiguous. Deletions cut 3 bases from V and 4 bases from J, with 15 bases between. The CDR3 has 15 residues. The germline V gene has CDR1 SEHNR and CDR2 FQNEAQ (reference sequence). The CDR3 loop is CASSFMEGTSYGYTF. CDR3 bases: TGTGCCAGCAGCTTTATGGAGGGAACGAGCTATGGCTACACCTTC.

V usage is TRBV7-2 and J usage is TRBJ2-1; D is possibly TRBD2 (5 bases). The V end was cut by 1 base, the J end by 5 bases, with 12 bases between. The CDR3 contains 15 residues. CDR1 and CDR2 (germline): SGHTA, FQGNSA. CDR3 sequence reads: CASSLGGSTDNEQFF. The CDR3 DNA is TGTGCCAGCAGCTTAGGTGGGAGTACGGACAATGAGCAGTTCTTC.

The V call is TRBV9, the J call TRBJ2-5; 10 bases agree with TRBD2. Germline-derived CDR1 and CDR2 are SGDLS and YYNGEE. V shed 0 bases, J shed 5 bases, and the junction held 10 bases outside the gene matches. The CDR3 has 17 amino acids. The CDR3 protein is CASSVVGAGGPGETQYF. DNA for the CDR3: TGTGCCAGCAGCGTAGTCGGAGCGGGAGGGCCAGGGGAGACCCAGTACTTC. Using reference TRBV9 and TRBJ2-5 for the parts outside the CDR3, the full variable domain is DSGVTQTPKHLITATGQRVTLRCSPRSGDLSVYWYQQSLDQGLQFLIQYYNGEERAKGNILERFSAQQFPDLHSELNLSSLELGDSALYFCASSVVGAGGPGETQYFGPGTRLLVL.

The chain combines TRBV28 with TRBJ2-5; 12 bases agree with TRBD2. Germline values: CDR1 MDHEN, CDR2 SYDVKM. The CDR3 has 18 residues. V was clipped by 5 bases and J by 1 base; unmatched bases: 11. CDR3 sequence reads: CASSRDLTSGRRQETQYF. CDR3 in DNA: TGTGCCAGCAGTCGGGATCTTACTAGCGGGAGGCGCCAAGAGACCCAGTACTTC.

The rearrangement uses TRBV5-1 and TRBJ2-5; D perhaps matches TRBD1 (6 bases). V was pared by 1 base and J by 1 base, with 8 bases between. CDR1 is SGHRS, CDR2 YFSETQ, per germline. The CDR3 runs to 14 residues. The CDR3 region is CASSLMDSQETQYF. The CDR3 DNA is TGCGCCAGCAGCTTGATGGACAGCCAAGAGACCCAGTACTTC.

This clone was found once. V usage is TRBV9 and J usage is TRBJ2-5, with D perhaps matching TRBD2 (5 bases). Germline V CDR1 and CDR2: SGDLS, YYNGEE. The CDR3 sequence is 15 residues long. V lost 0 bases and J 2 bases, leaving 11 bases between the germline ends. Written as DNA, the CDR3 is TGTGCCAGCAGCGTAGGTGGGAGCCTTCAAGAGACCCAGTACTTC. Translating gives CASSVGGSLQETQYF. The full variable domain, rest sourced from reference TRBV9 and TRBJ2-5, is DSGVTQTPKHLITATGQRVTLRCSPRSGDLSVYWYQQSLDQGLQFLIQYYNGEERAKGNILERFSAQQFPDLHSELNLSSLELGDSALYFCASSVGGSLQETQYFGPGTRLLVL.

This chain links TRBV4-2 with TRBJ1-5, with TRBD1 as a possible D gene (6 bases). The V end was cut by 1 base, the J end by 2 bases, with 15 bases between. Germline lookup yields CDR1 LGHNA and CDR2 YNFKEQ. The CDR3 runs 17 residues. CDR3 DNA: TGTGCCAGCAGCCAAGGGGCAGGGGCGGGTGGCAATCAGCCCCAGCATTTT. Amino acids: CASSQGAGAGGNQPQHF.

The chain employs TRBV5-1 and TRBJ1-5, with 7 bases aligning to TRBD1. V lost 0 bases and J lost 3; bases outside the gene matches: 6. Looked up from germline, CDR1 is SGHRS and CDR2 is YFSETQ. The CDR3 runs 16 residues. CDR3 DNA sequence: TGCGCCAGCAGCTTGGACGGCAGGGGGGTCAATCAGCCCCAGCATTTT. It translates to CASSLDGRGVNQPQHF.

This clone was detected only a few times. The chain carries TRBV19 and TRBJ1-1; no clear D gene. Between the trimmed V and J ends, which lost 5 bases and 1 base, there was a span of 11 bases. CDR1 is LNHDA, CDR2 SQIVND, per germline (reference sequence). The CDR3 is made up of 14 amino acids. The CDR3, as DNA: TGTGCCAGTAGTCCAACGACAACGAACACTGAAGCTTTCTTT. This gives the protein CASSPTTTNTEAFF.

The table lists this clone with a count of one. The chain employs TRBV2 and TRBJ2-2; 9 bases align to TRBD2. The germline CDR1 and CDR2 sequences are SNHLY and FYNNEI. The CDR3 covers 16 residues. Trimming took 2 bases from V and 5 from J; bases not matched to a gene: 6. The CDR3 reads CASSEFPLAGTGELFF. In DNA form, the CDR3 reads TGTGCCAGCAGTGAATTCCCCCTAGCGGGAACCGGGGAGCTGTTTTTT.

The chain carries TRBV5-1 and TRBJ2-1; 11 bases are a match to TRBD2. This CDR3 region has 16 residues. Germline V lookup: CDR1 SGHRS, CDR2 YFSETQ. The ends lost 0 bases at V and 4 bases at J; junction bases unmatched: 3. CDR3 protein: CASSLVAGGRYNEQFF. CDR3 bases: TGCGCCAGCAGCTTGGTAGCGGGAGGGCGGTACAATGAGCAGTTCTTC.

The CDR3 sequence is CASSLEGLGGSNQPQHF. CDR3 DNA: TGCGCCAGCAGCTTGGAGGGACTCGGCGGGAGCAATCAGCCCCAGCATTTT. The chain uses TRBV5-1 and TRBJ1-5; D is perhaps TRBD1 (5 bases). V dropped 0 bases and J dropped 1 base, with 14 bases sitting between them. Germline V gives CDR1 SGHRS, CDR2 YFSETQ. CDR3 length: 17 residues.

The chain combines TRBV14 with TRBJ1-3; 9 nucleotides agree with TRBD1. Unmatched junction bases numbered 4, after V lost 3 bases and J lost 4 bases. Germline values: CDR1 SGHDN, CDR2 FVKESK. The CDR3 totals 15 residues. The DNA of the CDR3 is TGTGCCAGCAGCCAGATAACAGGGGGCGGAAACACCATATATTTT. This codes for CASSQITGGGNTIYF.

In DNA, the CDR3 is TGCGCCAGCAGCGCCGGACTAGCGGGAGATGAGCAGTTCTTC. This encodes CASSAGLAGDEQFF. This chain links TRBV5-1 with TRBJ2-1; 13 bases are shared with TRBD2. This CDR3 is built from 14 residues. Trimming removed 4 bases from V and 8 bases from J; junction bases left unmatched: 3. CDR1 and CDR2 (germline): SGHRS, YFSETQ.

The rearrangement joins TRBV6-5 to TRBJ2-1, with TRBD2 identical over 7 bases. This CDR3 is 14 amino acids long. Germline CDR1 MNHEY, CDR2 SVGAGI. Trimming at V came to 0 bases and at J to 10 bases, leaving 6 bases not matched to a gene. This CDR3 is CASSYSQVGGEQFF. In nucleotides, the CDR3 is TGTGCCAGCAGTTACTCACAGGTCGGGGGGGAGCAGTTCTTC.

In nucleotides, the CDR3 is TGTGCCAGTAGTAGCGACAGGGATTCGGCTGAAGCTTTCTTT. As protein: CASSSDRDSAEAFF. The chain is built from TRBV19 and TRBJ1-1; 7 bases map to TRBD1. This CDR3 has 14 residues. The V gene's germline CDR1 is LNHDA and CDR2 SQIVND (reference sequence). J was trimmed by 6 bases and V by 4 bases; bases with no gene match: 8. The full variable domain, with the rest looked up from reference TRBV19 and TRBJ1-1, is DGGITQSPKYLFRKEGQNVTLSCEQNLNHDAMYWYRQDPGQGLRLIYYSQIVNDFQKGDIAEGYSVSREKKESFPLTVTSAQKNPTAFYLCASSSDRDSAEAFFGQGTRLTVV.

The chain uses TRBV27 and TRBJ2-7, with TRBD1 matching 10 bases. V lost 5 bases to trimming and J lost 2 bases; unmatched junction nucleotides: 9. The CDR3 consists of 16 residues. CDR1 MNHEY and CDR2 SMNVEV come from the germline V gene (reference sequence). The CDR3 nucleotides read TGTGCCAGCAGTCCATCGACAGGGGGCGCGACCTACGAGCAGTACTTC. Residues: CASSPSTGGATYEQYF.

V is TRBV6-5 and J is TRBJ1-1; D is ambiguous. The CDR3 is 13 residues long. V lost 2 bases and J lost 1, with 5 bases in between. From germline, CDR1 is MNHEY and CDR2 SVGAGI. The CDR3 protein is CASSYRANTEAFF. The CDR3 region has the DNA TGTGCCAGCAGTTACAGAGCGAACACTGAAGCTTTCTTT.

The chain has TRBV5-1 and TRBJ1-4; 9 bases align to TRBD1. The J segment lost 6 bases and the V segment lost 4 bases, leaving 4 bases of the junction unmatched. This CDR3 spans 14 amino acids. Germline-derived CDR1 and CDR2 are SGHRS and YFSETQ. CDR3 nucleotides: TGCGCCAGCAGCCAGGGGACAGGGTATGAAAAACTGTTTTTT. Encoded protein: CASSQGTGYEKLFF.

This clone showed up just a few times. The chain joins TRBV11-2 to TRBJ1-2, with 10 bases matching TRBD1. CDR1 is SGHAT and CDR2 is FQNNGV in the germline V gene. The CDR3 runs 17 residues. Losses at the gene ends were 4 bases for V and 5 bases for J; bases not matched to a gene: 13. CDR3: CASSSLKGQGGLYGYTF. Here the CDR3 DNA reads TGTGCCAGCAGCTCTCTAAAAGGACAGGGGGGGCTATATGGCTACACCTTC.

This clone was counted a few times. V is TRBV5-6 and J is TRBJ2-7, with 14 bases matching TRBD2. Germline-derived CDR1 and CDR2 are SGHDT and YYEEEE. V gave up 4 bases and J gave up 5 bases; unmatched junction bases: 2. The CDR3 spans 14 residues. As DNA, the CDR3 is TGTGCCAGCAGCCCGGGACTAGCGGGAGACGAGCAGTACTTC. Translation gives CASSPGLAGDEQYF. The whole variable domain, remainder taken from reference TRBV5-6 and TRBJ2-7, is DAGVTQSPTHLIKTRGQQVTLRCSPKSGHDTVSWYQQALGQGPQFIFQYYEEEERQRGNFPDRFSGHQFPNYSSELNVNALLLGDSALYLCASSPGLAGDEQYFGPGTRLTVT.

This chain connects TRBV6-5 to TRBJ1-2; 7 bases align to TRBD1. This CDR3 contains 12 residues. With 4 bases clipped from V and 8 bases from J, the junction kept 4 bases outside the gene matches. Germline V CDR1 and CDR2: MNHEY, SVGAGI. The CDR3 here is CASSLTGYGYTF. CDR3 in DNA: TGTGCCAGCAGTTTGACAGGGTACGGCTACACCTTC.

The rearrangement uses TRBV13 and TRBJ1-2; 8 positions agree with TRBD1. The germline V gene encodes CDR1 PRHDT and CDR2 FYEKMQ (reference sequence). The V segment lost 1 base and the J segment 4 bases; nucleotides outside the gene matches: 8. This CDR3 is built from 16 residues. The CDR3 reads CASSLARQGMGYGYTF. In nucleotides, the CDR3 is TGTGCCAGCAGCTTAGCCCGACAGGGGATGGGCTATGGCTACACCTTC.

The V and J genes are TRBV5-4 and TRBJ2-5, with D possibly matching TRBD1 (6 bases). Germline assignment: CDR1 SGHNT and CDR2 YYREEE (reference sequence). Trimming left V 5 bases short and J 1 base short, with 12 bases between. The CDR3 has 14 amino acids. The CDR3 loop is CASRLTDSQETQYF. The CDR3 coding sequence is TGTGCCAGCAGACTAACGGACAGCCAAGAGACCCAGTACTTC.

V is TRBV7-2 and J is TRBJ1-5; D gene uncertain. This CDR3 is built from 15 residues. Trimming shortened V by 2 bases and J by 0 bases, and 8 bases separated the two germline ends. Germline V gene lookup returns CDR1 SGHTA and CDR2 FQGNSA. Here the CDR3 DNA reads TGTGCCAGCAGCTTATCGCAGTCTAGCAATCAGCCCCAGCATTTT. Translation gives CASSLSQSSNQPQHF.